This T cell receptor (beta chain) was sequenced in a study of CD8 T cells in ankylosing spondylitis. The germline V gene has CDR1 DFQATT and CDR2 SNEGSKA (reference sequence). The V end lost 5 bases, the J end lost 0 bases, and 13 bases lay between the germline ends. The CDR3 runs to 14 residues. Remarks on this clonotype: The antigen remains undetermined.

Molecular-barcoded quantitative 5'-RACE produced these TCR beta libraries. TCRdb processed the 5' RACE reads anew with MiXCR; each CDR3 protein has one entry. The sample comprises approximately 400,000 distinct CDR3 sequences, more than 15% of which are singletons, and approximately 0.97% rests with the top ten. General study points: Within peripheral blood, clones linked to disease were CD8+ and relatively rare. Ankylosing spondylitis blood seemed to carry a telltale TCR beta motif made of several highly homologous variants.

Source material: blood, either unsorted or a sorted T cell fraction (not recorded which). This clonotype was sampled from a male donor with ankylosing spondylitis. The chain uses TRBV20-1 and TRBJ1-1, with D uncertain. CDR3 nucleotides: TGCAGTGCTTTGGCCCTATATTTGAACACTGAAGCTTTCTTT. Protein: CSALALYLNTEAFF.